The 8 T cell receptor beta chains below were found in one sample sequenced in a study of blood T cell repertoires in COVID-19. The method was immunoSEQ multiplex PCR; TCRdb's version includes in-frame clones alone and lacks a portion of them. The table includes 120,000 to 150,000 clones, around 82% detected once. The specimen was peripheral blood. These receptors came from a woman aged 45-65 years with acute or convalescent COVID-19.

This clone has a handful of counts. V usage is TRBV6-2 or TRBV6-3 and J usage is TRBJ2-1, with D possibly TRBD2 on 5 matching bases. Germline CDR1 is MNHEY and CDR2 is SVGEGT. CDR3 length: 13 amino acids. V was cut by 4 bases and J by 6 bases, with 10 bases left in between. DNA for the CDR3: TGTGCCAGCAGTTCCTTCGAGGGCAATGAGCAGTTCTTC. Amino acids: CASSSFEGNEQFF.

Concerning this clone: The same CDR3 also results from other DNA sequences found in this sample. The V and J genes are TRBV28 and TRBJ1-1; a weak D match, TRBD1 (6 bases). The germline CDR1 and CDR2 sequences are MDHEN and SYDVKM. This CDR3 contains 14 residues. The ends were cut back, 3 bases at V and 0 bases at J, with 8 bases in the middle. The CDR3 region has the DNA TGTGCCAGCAGTTTGAGGGGGATGAACACTGAAGCTTTCTTT. Its translation: CASSLRGMNTEAFF.

V gene TRBV2 combines with J gene TRBJ1-1; TRBD1 matches at 8 bases. The CDR3 is made up of 15 amino acids. The V segment lost 6 bases and the J segment 1 base; nucleotides outside the gene matches: 7. CDR1 and CDR2 from the germline V gene are SNHLY and FYNNEI. CDR3: CASRATGGGNTEAFF. Written as DNA, the CDR3 is TGTGCCAGCAGAGCAACAGGGGGTGGGAACACTGAAGCTTTCTTT.

CDR3 DNA sequence: TGCGCCAGCAGCCAAGAACAACTAGCGGGGGTGAATGAGCAGTTCTTC. Translated, it gives CASSQEQLAGVNEQFF. The V and J genes are TRBV4-3 and TRBJ2-1; 11 nucleotides agree with TRBD2. CDR3 length: 16 amino acids. Looked up from germline, CDR1 is LGHNA and CDR2 is YSLEER. J gave up 7 bases and V 0 bases, and 5 bases lay outside the gene matches.

The chain is built from TRBV3-1 (or the pseudogene TRBV3-2) and TRBJ2-2; 10 nucleotides align to TRBD1. Germline assignment: CDR1 LGHDT and CDR2 YNNKEL (reference sequence). The J segment lost 4 bases and the V segment lost 4 bases, leaving 3 bases of the junction unmatched. CDR3 length equals 15 residues. The CDR3 DNA is TGTGCCAGCAGCCCCGACAGGGGGCGCACCGGGGAGCTGTTTTTT. Amino acids: CASSPDRGRTGELFF.

The V gene is TRBV3-1 (or the pseudogene TRBV3-2), the J gene TRBJ1-2; TRBD1 agrees at 8 bases. V was clipped by 3 bases and J by 8 bases; unmatched bases: 5. The CDR3 totals 13 residues. Per the germline V gene, CDR1 is LGHDT and CDR2 is YNNKEL (reference sequence). This CDR3 is CASSQNRGKGYTF. In DNA form, the CDR3 reads TGTGCCAGCAGCCAGAACAGGGGGAAGGGCTACACCTTC.

The genes are TRBV4-1 and TRBJ1-2; D gene ambiguous. The V end was cut by 0 bases, the J end by 4 bases, with 12 bases between. CDR1 and CDR2 from the germline V gene are MGHRA and YSYEKL. This CDR3 has 15 amino acids. The CDR3 DNA follows: TGCGCCAGCAGCCAAGATCCAGCGACGGGCTATGGCTACACCTTC. This gives the protein CASSQDPATGYGYTF.

This clone was recorded once. The rearrangement joins TRBV5-1 to TRBJ2-3; 10 bases align to TRBD2. The germline V gene encodes CDR1 SGHRS and CDR2 YFSETQ. V lost 2 bases and J lost 4; bases outside the gene matches: 1. The CDR3 totals 14 residues. The CDR3 DNA reads as TGCGCCAGCAGCTTAGCGGGGGGGCCAGATACGCAGTATTTT. Translated: CASSLAGGPDTQYF.